This T cell receptor beta chain was profiled in a study of T-cell reconstitution after alpha-beta-depleted transplantation in children. Findings and caveats of the study: Approximately two months post-transplant, alpha-beta T cells reportedly originated from several hundred expanded graft clones. Some patients showed high day-60 TCRbeta diversity, which derived from surviving recipient T cells and thymic progenitors.

Researchers prepared the TCRbeta library using unique molecular identifiers, the study reports. TCRdb re-derived calls from the PCR reads in MiXCR, one entry per CDR3 protein. The sample lists about 590,000 distinct CDR3 sequences, 13% occurring once. The sample holds a few counts of this clonotype. Its target is unknown. The CDR3 extends over 17 amino acids. Germline V gene data show CDR1 as SGHTA and CDR2 as FQGNSA. The ends lost 5 bases at V and 0 bases at J; junction bases unmatched: 10. The sequencing used PBMCs, mostly from graft donor cells, collected 360 days after TCRalphabeta/CD19-depleted stem cell transplant. This clonotype originated in a male patient between 5 and 17 years old who had a stem cell transplant for acute myeloid leukemia, so the T cells may come from the graft donor. This chain joins TRBV7-2 and TRBJ2-3, with TRBD2 identical over 8 bases. The CDR3 DNA is TGTGCCAGCAGCCGCCCCGGACTAGCAGTGAGCACAGATACGCAGTATTTT. It encodes CASSRPGLAVSTDTQYF.